What follows are 28 T cell receptor beta chains derived from one specimen sequenced in a study of T cell repertoires in cytomegalovirus infection. TCRdb reprocessed the reads via MiXCR and lists one record per CDR3 protein. This table has around 800,000 distinct CDR3 sequences, approximately 29% appearing once. Their specific antigens are unknown. Here the sequenced sample was cultured CD8+ T cells from PBMCs, taken from culture after CMV antigen stimulation. The receptors stem from a human donor in good health (CMV status not recorded). Some clones in this sample may be carry-over from other donors' samples.

In this sample, this clonotype turned up a few times. Germline is not matched at one junction end, which may reflect a read error. This chain uses TRBV5-6 with TRBJ2-5; D is perhaps TRBD1 (5 bases). Germline values: CDR1 SGHDT, CDR2 YYEEEE. This CDR3 contains 14 residues. The CDR3 region has the DNA TGTGTCAGCAACCAGATAGGGGCTCAGGAGACCCAGTACTTC. Translated, it gives CVSNQIGAQETQYF.

The gene calls are TRBV12-3 or TRBV12-4 and TRBJ1-5; possibly TRBD1 for D (6 bases). V was clipped by 6 bases and J by 7 bases, with 19 bases between them. The CDR3 is 15 amino acids. The CDR3 loop is CASSPIGGTRQPQHF. DNA of the CDR3: TGTGCCAGCAGCCCCATTGGGGGGACAAGACAGCCCCAGCATTTT.

V is TRBV27 and J is TRBJ2-5; possible D gene TRBD1, 5 bases. This CDR3 comprises 15 residues. Trimming removed 8 bases from V and 4 bases from J, with 20 bases in between. CDR1 is MNHEY, CDR2 SMNVEV, per germline (reference sequence). The CDR3 sequence is CASRPGSYLSETQYF. The CDR3 region has the DNA TGTGCCAGCCGCCCAGGGTCCTACCTCTCAGAGACCCAGTACTTC.

The gene calls are TRBV7-9 and TRBJ2-2, with D unresolved. Germline values: CDR1 SEHNR, CDR2 FQNEAQ (reference sequence). The CDR3 has 12 residues. Trimming pared 9 bases from V and 6 bases from J, leaving 11 bases between. CDR3 loop: CARRSGAGELFF. The CDR3, as DNA: TGTGCCAGGAGGTCTGGGGCCGGGGAGCTGTTTTTT.

The chain has TRBV28 and TRBJ1-4; TRBD1 agrees at 7 bases. CDR1 and CDR2 from the germline V gene are MDHEN and SYDVKM. This CDR3 has 15 residues. With 4 bases clipped from V and 4 bases from J, the junction kept 6 bases outside the gene matches. CDR3 DNA sequence: TGTGCCAGCAGTTCCCTGACAGGGAGTAATGAAAAACTGTTTTTT. Translating it yields CASSSLTGSNEKLFF.

This clonotype was seen a single time. This chain uses TRBV27 with TRBJ2-5; weak D call: TRBD1 (5 bases). The CDR3 has 11 residues. Trimming took off 3 bases at V and 14 bases at J, with 13 bases between the two ends. CDR1 is MNHEY and CDR2 is SMNVEV in the germline V gene (reference sequence). Written as DNA, the CDR3 is TGTGCCAGCAGTTTTAATAGGGGCCTCTACTTC. As protein: CASSFNRGLYF.

This chain links TRBV10-3 with TRBJ2-2, with 9 bases fitting TRBD1. There are 14 residues in the CDR3. CDR1 ENHRY and CDR2 SYGVKD come from the germline V gene. Germline trimming cut 9 bases from V and 4 bases from J; bases unmatched to any gene: 6. CDR3 bases: TGTGCCATAAGGGACAGGGCATCCACCGGGGAGCTGTTTTTT. Its translation: CAIRDRASTGELFF.

The chain joins TRBV9 to TRBJ1-2; D may be TRBD1 (6 bases). CDR3 length equals 17 residues. Deletions cut 6 bases from V and 6 bases from J, with 27 bases between. The germline V gene encodes CDR1 SGDLS and CDR2 YYNGEE. The CDR3 loop is CASTDGASPGVDHGYTF. For the CDR3, the DNA is TGTGCCAGCACAGATGGGGCCTCCCCAGGGGTCGACCATGGCTACACCTTC.

The CDR3 loop is CASSGQGNSNQPQHF. The CDR3 DNA sequence: TGTGCCAGTTCCGGACAGGGCAATAGCAATCAGCCCCAGCATTTT. The rearrangement links TRBV19 to TRBJ1-5, with TRBD1 identical over 8 bases. This CDR3 is built from 15 residues. V lost 8 bases to trimming and J lost 0 bases; unmatched junction nucleotides: 6. Germline V lookup: CDR1 LNHDA, CDR2 SQIVND (reference sequence).

This clonotype was counted at least ten times. V is TRBV7-2 and J is TRBJ2-5; 10 bases are a match to TRBD2. CDR1 is SGHTA and CDR2 is FQGNSA in the germline V gene. Losses at the gene ends were 5 bases for V and 0 bases for J; bases not matched to a gene: 6. CDR3 size: 16 residues. The CDR3 DNA sequence: TGTGCCAGCAGCCCTGGACTAGCGGAGTACCAAGAGACCCAGTACTTC. Amino acids: CASSPGLAEYQETQYF. The full variable domain, in which reference TRBV7-2 and TRBJ2-5 provide the parts outside the CDR3, is GAGVSQSPSNKVTEKGKDVELRCDPISGHTALYWYRQSLGQGLEFLIYFQGNSAPDKSGLPSDRFSAERTGGSVSTLTIQRTQQEDSAVYLCASSPGLAEYQETQYFGPGTRLLVL.

Only a few counts were recorded for this clonotype. The chain combines TRBV27 with TRBJ2-4; D unresolved. Trimming removed 2 bases from V and 6 bases from J, with 8 bases in between. CDR1 MNHEY and CDR2 SMNVEV come from the germline V gene (reference sequence). The CDR3 has 13 residues. DNA of the CDR3: TGTGCCAGCAGTTTAGGGCCGTTAAACATTCAGTACTTC. Its protein is CASSLGPLNIQYF.

The V call is TRBV29-1, the J call TRBJ1-3; D is unresolved. The CDR3 loop spans 14 amino acids. Germline CDR1 is SQVTM and CDR2 is ANQGSEA. Trimming cost V 2 bases and J 2 bases, with 10 bases left between them. The DNA for the CDR3 is TGCAGCGTTGAAATAGTTGGGACTGGAAACACCATATATTTT. Encoded protein: CSVEIVGTGNTIYF.

The chain carries TRBV2 and TRBJ2-1; D gene uncertain. Germline assignment: CDR1 SNHLY and CDR2 FYNNEI. The CDR3 extends over 14 amino acids. Trimming removed 3 bases at V and 3 bases at J, with 9 bases between. The CDR3 is CASSDRTIYNEQFF. In DNA, the CDR3 is TGTGCCAGCAGTGACAGGACGATCTACAATGAGCAGTTCTTC.

With respect to this clonotype: This may stem from a read error, because a much larger clone lies one nucleotide away. This chain uses TRBV12-3 or TRBV12-4 with TRBJ2-1; 8 bases align to TRBD1. The length of the CDR3 is 14 residues. This chain's CDR3 is CANSLGQVISEQFF. The DNA for the CDR3 is TGTGCCAACAGTTTGGGACAGGTTATTAGTGAGCAGTTCTTC.

This clonotype was counted a few times. This chain uses TRBV6-2 or TRBV6-3 with TRBJ2-5, with 8 positions matching TRBD2. The germline gives CDR1 MNHEY, CDR2 SVGEGT. The CDR3 is made up of 15 amino acids. J was trimmed by 4 bases and V by 0 bases; bases with no gene match: 4. The CDR3 protein is CASSYSSSGPETQYF. The CDR3 DNA follows: TGTGCCAGCAGTTACTCGTCTAGCGGGCCAGAGACCCAGTACTTC.

This clonotype was seen a few times. The rearrangement joins TRBV6-1 to TRBJ1-3, with 7 nucleotides matching TRBD1. V was pared by 7 bases and J by 0 bases, with 9 bases of the junction left unmatched. CDR1 and CDR2 from the germline V gene are MNHNS and SASEGT. The CDR3 runs to 16 residues. CDR3 in DNA: TGTGCCAGCATGGACAGGCCCACCCGCTCTGGAAACACCATATATTTT. Translation: CASMDRPTRSGNTIYF.

The rearrangement links TRBV5-4 to TRBJ2-3, with D unclear. The CDR3 is 15 residues long. The V and J ends lost 0 bases and 2 bases respectively, with 10 bases between them. The germline V gene has CDR1 SGHNT and CDR2 YYREEE (reference sequence). Here the CDR3 reads CASSLEVIITDTQYF. The CDR3 DNA reads as TGTGCCAGCAGCTTGGAGGTGATTATCACAGATACGCAGTATTTT.

The rearrangement joins TRBV6-1 to TRBJ1-1, with D possibly TRBD1 on 5 matching bases. V was shortened by 5 bases and J by 4 bases, with 17 bases between the two germline ends. The CDR3 totals 15 residues. Germline V gives CDR1 MNHNS, CDR2 SASEGT. CDR3 amino acids: CASSYVSGMITEAFF. CDR3 nucleotides: TGTGCCAGCAGTTATGTATCAGGGATGATCACTGAAGCTTTCTTT.

The rearrangement links TRBV6-2 or TRBV6-3 to TRBJ2-5; the D gene is possibly TRBD2 (7 bases). Germline values: CDR1 MNHEY, CDR2 SVGEGT. The CDR3 contains 14 residues. V shed 2 bases and J shed 1 base, with 8 bases lying between them. DNA for the CDR3: TGTGCCAGCAGTTACGCGGGGGCCCAAGAGACCCAGTACTTC. Its translation is CASSYAGAQETQYF.

This clonotype has a handful of counts. This chain links TRBV27 with TRBJ1-1; 7 bases are a match to TRBD1. The CDR3 extends over 14 amino acids. The V gene end was trimmed by 5 bases and the J gene end by 3 bases; junction bases not matched to a gene: 6. CDR1 and CDR2 (germline): MNHEY, SMNVEV (reference sequence). The CDR3 DNA is TGTGCCAGCAGTGAGCCGGGACAGTACACTGAAGCTTTCTTT. Its translation: CASSEPGQYTEAFF.

Many counts were recorded for this clonotype. The J gene is TRBJ1-2, the V gene TRBV9, with TRBD1 matching 8 bases. The CDR3 is made up of 15 amino acids. V gave up 3 bases and J gave up 8 bases; unmatched junction bases: 12. Germline loops: CDR1 SGDLS, CDR2 YYNGEE. The CDR3 here is CASSARDRPERGYTF. The CDR3 coding sequence is TGTGCCAGCAGCGCACGGGACAGGCCCGAACGAGGCTACACCTTC.

This clonotype was seen a handful of times. The V call is TRBV20-1, the J call TRBJ1-6; TRBD1 might be the D (5 bases). The V end was cut by 1 base, the J end by 1 base, with 20 bases between. There are 19 residues in the CDR3. CDR1 is DFQATT and CDR2 is SNEGSKA in the germline V gene (reference sequence). The CDR3 DNA is TGCAGTGCTAGAGGTCTTTATCTCGTGGCAGGGTCCTATAATTCACCCCTCCACTTT. This sequence encodes CSARGLYLVAGSYNSPLHF.

This clonotype came up a few times. The chain has TRBV7-9 and TRBJ2-7; 9 bases are a match to TRBD2. Trimming at V came to 4 bases and at J to 4 bases, leaving 8 bases not matched to a gene. Germline assignment: CDR1 SEHNR and CDR2 FQNEAQ (reference sequence). The CDR3 covers 15 residues. The CDR3 is CASSWGGGAGYEQYV. The CDR3 DNA follows: TGTGCCAGCAGCTGGGGCGGGGGGGCCGGATACGAGCAGTACGTC.

The chain joins TRBV19 to TRBJ2-5; D is perhaps TRBD1 or TRBD2 (5 bases each). Between the trimmed V and J ends, which lost 1 base and 3 bases, there was a span of 6 bases. The CDR3 has 13 residues. Germline V gene data show CDR1 as LNHDA and CDR2 as SQIVND (reference sequence). The DNA of the CDR3 is TGTGCCAGTAGTATAGGAGGGGAAGAGACCCAGTACTTC. Translating it yields CASSIGGEETQYF.

This chain joins TRBV19 and TRBJ1-5; tentative D call: TRBD1 (5 bases). Trimming pared 0 bases from V and 5 bases from J, leaving 20 bases between. Germline V lookup: CDR1 LNHDA, CDR2 SQIVND (reference sequence). This CDR3 is built from 18 residues. The CDR3 DNA reads as TGTGCCAGTAGTATAGACCGCAGGGAGAAGAAGGGTTATCAGCCCCAGCATTTT. Its protein product is CASSIDRREKKGYQPQHF.

This clonotype was observed at least ten times. The rearrangement links TRBV15 to TRBJ1-4; 8 nucleotides align to TRBD1. CDR3 length: 15 amino acids. Germline values: CDR1 LNHNV, CDR2 YYDKDF (reference sequence). Losses at the gene ends were 5 bases for V and 3 bases for J; bases not matched to a gene: 5. The DNA for the CDR3 is TGTGCCACCAGCGACGGACAGGGAGCTAATGAAAAACTGTTTTTT. It yields the protein CATSDGQGANEKLFF.

This chain links TRBV7-8 with TRBJ2-5; the D gene could be TRBD1 or TRBD2 (5 bases each). Germline V gene lookup returns CDR1 SGHVS and CDR2 FQNEAQ. Trimming pared 7 bases from V and 5 bases from J, leaving 14 bases between. The CDR3 totals 13 residues. This CDR3 reads CASTGPVGETQYF. The CDR3, as DNA: TGTGCCAGCACGGGACCGGTAGGGGAGACCCAGTACTTC.

This chain uses TRBV11-3 with TRBJ2-1; D is undetermined. This CDR3 has 15 amino acids. Between the trimmed V and J ends, which lost 3 bases and 2 bases, there was a span of 11 bases. Germline CDR1 and CDR2: SGHNT and YENEEA. The CDR3 region is CASSLSPGAYNEQFF. DNA for the CDR3: TGTGCCAGCAGCTTGTCACCTGGGGCCTACAATGAGCAGTTCTTC. The complete variable domain, with remaining parts taken from reference TRBV11-3 and TRBJ2-1, reads EAGVVQSPRYKIIEKKQPVAFWCNPISGHNTLYWYLQNLGQGPELLIRYENEEAVDDSQLPKDRFSAERLKGVDSTLKIQPAELGDSAVYLCASSLSPGAYNEQFFGPGTRLTVL.